A single sample is the source of the 32 T cell receptor beta chains below, sequenced in a study of T cell responses to AZD1222 COVID-19 vaccine. Here immunoSEQ multiplex PCR was the method, and the copy in TCRdb shows in-frame clones only, minus some. The sample carries around 110,000 clones, about 90% recorded once. Sequenced material: peripheral blood, taken 28 days after the second AZD1222 dose. The receptors come from an adult who received the AZD1222 COVID-19 vaccine.

The chain has TRBV28 and TRBJ2-2; D unclear. The CDR3 spans 11 residues. Trimming removed 10 bases at V and 8 bases at J, with 11 bases between. CDR1 MDHEN and CDR2 SYDVKM come from the germline V gene. The CDR3 loop reads CATYVSGELFF. The CDR3 DNA reads TGTGCCACCTATGTTTCAGGGGAGCTGTTTTTT.

The J gene is TRBJ1-1, the V gene TRBV27; D might be TRBD1 (5 bases). V shed 5 bases and J shed 0 bases, with 10 bases lying between them. The CDR3 is 14 residues long. Germline V gene data show CDR1 as MNHEY and CDR2 as SMNVEV (reference sequence). The CDR3 spells CASSVGVVNTEAFF. CDR3 DNA: TGTGCCAGCAGTGTAGGGGTGGTGAACACTGAAGCTTTCTTT.

The rearrangement joins TRBV10-2 to TRBJ1-1; 10 nucleotides agree with TRBD1. This CDR3 has 16 residues. Per the germline V gene, CDR1 is WSHSY and CDR2 is SAAADI. The V gene end was trimmed by 6 bases and the J gene end by 0 bases; junction bases not matched to a gene: 7. CDR3 nucleotide sequence: TGCGCCAGCAGGGGGGACAGGGGAGACCTGAACACTGAAGCTTTCTTT. This translates into CASRGDRGDLNTEAFF.

The CDR3 reads CSASQADGDQPQHF. In DNA form, the CDR3 reads TGCAGTGCTAGTCAGGCAGACGGGGATCAGCCCCAGCATTTT. This chain connects TRBV20-1 to TRBJ1-5; D is unresolved. Germline loops: CDR1 DFQATT, CDR2 SNEGSKA (reference sequence). V lost 3 bases, J lost 5 bases, and 14 bases lay in between. The CDR3 spans 14 residues.

This chain links TRBV9 with TRBJ2-1; D might be TRBD1 or TRBD2, each matching 5 bases. CDR1 and CDR2 from the germline V gene are SGDLS and YYNGEE. Trimming removed 1 base at V and 15 bases at J, with 11 bases between. The CDR3 runs 11 residues. The CDR3 region has the DNA TGTGCCAGCAGCGTAAGGAGTGGGGGGTTCTTC. It encodes CASSVRSGGFF.

The J gene is TRBJ2-1, the V gene TRBV5-4; D remains unclear. From germline, CDR1 is SGHNT and CDR2 YYREEE (reference sequence). V lost 0 bases and J lost 12, with 16 bases in between. The CDR3 totals 14 residues. Here the CDR3 reads CASSLGLDKGTQFF. The DNA for the CDR3 is TGTGCCAGCAGCTTGGGACTCGACAAGGGAACGCAGTTCTTC.

The chain links TRBV6-1 to TRBJ1-1, with D tentatively TRBD1 (5 bases). Per the germline V gene, CDR1 is MNHNS and CDR2 is SASEGT. Trimming cost V 1 base and J 1 base, with 13 bases left between them. The length of the CDR3 is 16 residues. CDR3 nucleotides: TGTGCCAGCAGTGAAGTACGGCGACAGTGGAACACTGAAGCTTTCTTT. It codes for CASSEVRRQWNTEAFF.

This chain uses TRBV3-1 (or the pseudogene TRBV3-2) with TRBJ2-1; 8 bases line up with TRBD2. Germline values: CDR1 LGHDT, CDR2 YNNKEL (reference sequence). The J segment lost 1 base and the V segment lost 7 bases, leaving 9 bases of the junction unmatched. The CDR3 sequence is 16 residues long. For the CDR3, the DNA is TGTGCCAGCATCCTTAGCGGGACGTCTTCCTACAATGAGCAGTTCTTC. This translates into CASILSGTSSYNEQFF.

V gene TRBV7-3 combines with J gene TRBJ1-2; 7 bases map to TRBD1. The germline CDR1 and CDR2 sequences are SGHTA and FQGTGA. The CDR3 is 13 amino acids. Unmatched junction bases numbered 8, after V lost 6 bases and J lost 7 bases. The CDR3 is CASSLDRAGGYTF. CDR3 nucleotide sequence: TGTGCCAGCAGTCTTGACAGGGCGGGTGGCTACACCTTC.

The table lists this clone with a few counts. The CDR3 DNA reads TGTGCCAGCAGTGACTCTGCGACAACCGGGGAGCTGTTTTTT. This gives the protein CASSDSATTGELFF. This chain joins TRBV6-4 and TRBJ2-2; no firm D call. CDR3 size: 14 residues. V was cut by 0 bases and J by 5 bases, with 7 bases left in between. Per germline, CDR1 MRHNA and CDR2 SNTAGT.

The chain carries TRBV2 and TRBJ1-2; a possible D gene is TRBD1 (5 bases). V was trimmed by 1 base and J by 4 bases, leaving 7 bases between them. CDR1 SNHLY and CDR2 FYNNEI come from the germline V gene. The CDR3 sequence is 13 residues long. CDR3 region: CASSEEGSYGYTF. The CDR3, as DNA: TGTGCCAGCAGTGAAGAGGGGAGCTATGGCTACACCTTC.

The gene calls are TRBV2 and TRBJ2-1; TRBD2 matches 11 bases. CDR1 and CDR2 (germline): SNHLY, FYNNEI. The V and J ends lost 5 bases and 9 bases, in that order; junction bases with no gene match: 3. The CDR3 is 13 amino acids. CDR3 amino acids: CASSTSGSGEQFF. CDR3 in DNA: TGTGCCAGCAGTACTAGCGGGAGCGGTGAGCAGTTCTTC.

This chain uses TRBV9 with TRBJ2-1; 7 bases agree with TRBD2. Germline lookup yields CDR1 SGDLS and CDR2 YYNGEE. Losses at the gene ends were 7 bases for V and 6 bases for J; bases not matched to a gene: 10. The CDR3 runs 14 residues. CDR3 sequence (DNA): TGTGCCAGCGGGAGGGGAGGACCTTTCAATGAGCAGTTCTTC. Its translation is CASGRGGPFNEQFF.

The chain is built from TRBV18 and TRBJ1-1, with a possible D match to TRBD1 (5 bases). The germline gives CDR1 KGHSH, CDR2 LQKENI. CDR3 length: 14 amino acids. The V end was cut by 4 bases, the J end by 5 bases, with 14 bases between. In nucleotides, the CDR3 is TGTGCCAGCTCACGCGTGGGGCGTCAGACTGAAGCTTTCTTT. It codes for CASSRVGRQTEAFF.

The rearrangement joins TRBV2 to TRBJ1-5, with 7 nucleotides matching TRBD1. Looked up from germline, CDR1 is SNHLY and CDR2 is FYNNEI. V lost 3 bases and J lost 1; bases outside the gene matches: 3. The CDR3 loop spans 15 amino acids. The CDR3 bases are TGTGCCAGCAGTGATGAAGGGGGCAGCAATCAGCCCCAGCATTTT. This gives the protein CASSDEGGSNQPQHF.

The chain links TRBV30 to TRBJ1-1; the match to TRBD1 covers 7 bases. In germline, CDR1 is GTSNPN, CDR2 SVGIG (reference sequence). This CDR3 region has 15 residues. CDR3 protein: CAMEWRYRGWSEAFF. CDR3 DNA: TGTGCTATGGAGTGGAGGTACAGGGGATGGTCGGAAGCTTTCTTT.

CDR3 sequence (DNA): TGTGCCTGGAGCGGGACAGGGGTTATCTACGAGCAGTACTTC. This gives the protein CAWSGTGVIYEQYF. The V gene is TRBV30, the J gene TRBJ2-7, with 10 bases that match TRBD1. The CDR3 runs 14 residues. CDR1 and CDR2 from the germline V gene are GTSNPN and SVGIG (reference sequence). V trimming: 3 bases; J trimming: 3 bases; junction bases outside the gene matches: 5.

This sequence joins TRBV5-1 and TRBJ2-1, with 8 bases identical to TRBD2. Germline-derived CDR1 and CDR2 are SGHRS and YFSETQ. The V and J ends lost 0 bases and 3 bases, in that order; junction bases with no gene match: 2. The CDR3 is 15 amino acids. The CDR3 nucleotides read TGCGCCAGCAGCTTGGCACTAGCGGACTACAATGAGCAGTTCTTC. It specifies CASSLALADYNEQFF.

This chain joins TRBV20-1 and TRBJ2-6; the D is unclear. Trimming took 3 bases from V and 4 from J, leaving 4 bases between them. Germline-derived CDR1 and CDR2 are DFQATT and SNEGSKA (reference sequence). This CDR3 has 12 residues. DNA of the CDR3: TGCAGTGCTAGTTCCGGGGCCAACGTCCTGACTTTC. Amino acid sequence: CSASSGANVLTF.

This chain links TRBV23-1 with TRBJ2-3; no clear D gene. TRBV23-1 is annotated as an ORF whose role is uncertain. Trimming took off 3 bases at V and 7 bases at J, with 17 bases between the two ends. The CDR3 sequence is 15 residues long. CDR3 amino acids: CASSHLQNRVNTQYF. CDR3 coding DNA: TGCGCCAGCAGTCACCTACAAAACCGCGTCAATACGCAGTATTTT.

V is TRBV12-3 or TRBV12-4 and J is TRBJ1-1; no reliable D call. Trimming took 6 bases from V and 1 from J, leaving 9 bases between them. The CDR3 loop spans 13 amino acids. The CDR3 here is CASSAEPNTEAFF. CDR3 in DNA: TGTGCCAGCAGCGCCGAGCCGAACACTGAAGCTTTCTTT.

This chain connects TRBV9 to TRBJ2-1; D gene uncertain. The CDR3 runs 13 residues. The V and J ends lost 4 bases and 5 bases respectively, with 10 bases between them. Germline lookup yields CDR1 SGDLS and CDR2 YYNGEE. DNA of the CDR3: TGTGCCAGCAGCTTTCTTGGGGACAATGAGCAGTTCTTC. This sequence encodes CASSFLGDNEQFF.

The chain employs TRBV18 and TRBJ1-2; no clear D. The CDR3 loop spans 14 amino acids. V was trimmed by 2 bases and J by 2 bases, leaving 9 bases between them. CDR1 KGHSH and CDR2 LQKENI come from the germline V gene. Here the CDR3 DNA reads TGTGCCAGCTCACCAACTTCACAGAACTATGGCTACACCTTC. Protein sequence: CASSPTSQNYGYTF.

V and J are TRBV7-9 and TRBJ1-1, with unresolved D. V lost 1 base and J lost 3, with 12 bases in between. This CDR3 contains 15 residues. Germline CDR1 is SEHNR and CDR2 is FQNEAQ (reference sequence). The CDR3 DNA follows: TGTGCCAGCAGCTTAGGGACCCGAGGAGACACTGAAGCTTTCTTT. Residues: CASSLGTRGDTEAFF.

The V and J genes are TRBV19 and TRBJ1-1; 7 bases map to TRBD1. Trimming took 3 bases from V and 4 from J; bases not matched to a gene: 5. The CDR3 has 14 residues. Looked up from germline, CDR1 is LNHDA and CDR2 is SQIVND (reference sequence). The CDR3 loop reads CASSILTGSTEAFF. The CDR3 nucleotides are TGTGCCAGTAGTATTTTGACAGGGAGCACTGAAGCTTTCTTT.

This clone was seen more than once but under ten times. The rearrangement links TRBV5-8 to TRBJ2-3, with D possibly TRBD1 on 6 matching bases. The CDR3 length is 14 residues. Looked up from germline, CDR1 is SGHTS and CDR2 is YDEGEE. V was pared by 2 bases and J by 5 bases, with 12 bases between. CDR3 DNA: TGTGCCAGCAGCTTAGCAGGGGACCTAGATACGCAGTATTTT. Encoded protein: CASSLAGDLDTQYF.

The rearrangement joins TRBV4-1 to TRBJ2-2; 7 bases are a match to TRBD2. The CDR3 runs 14 residues. V was pared by 2 bases and J by 7 bases, with 4 bases of the junction left unmatched. Germline CDR1 is MGHRA and CDR2 is YSYEKL. The CDR3 nucleotides are TGCGCCAGCAGCCAATGGTCTAGCGGCGGGGAGCTGTTTTTT. The encoded protein is CASSQWSSGGELFF.

This clone was seen a few times. The chain couples TRBV7-3 to TRBJ2-1, with D uncertain. Trimming cost V 5 bases and J 3 bases, with 20 bases left between them. Germline lookup yields CDR1 SGHTA and CDR2 FQGTGA. The CDR3 is made up of 17 amino acids. The CDR3 bases are TGTGCCAGCAGCCCTTCGGATACAGATAGGTACTACAATGAGCAGTTCTTC. It codes for CASSPSDTDRYYNEQFF.

The chain joins TRBV9 to TRBJ1-3, with D unclear. In germline, CDR1 is SGDLS, CDR2 YYNGEE. V lost 0 bases and J 0 bases, leaving 4 bases between the germline ends. The CDR3 loop spans 14 amino acids. The CDR3 DNA reads as TGTGCCAGCAGCGTAGACTCCTCTGGAAACACCATATATTTT. It yields the protein CASSVDSSGNTIYF.

This sequence joins TRBV6-2 or TRBV6-3 and TRBJ2-5, with 11 nucleotides matching TRBD2. After removal of 0 bases from V and 2 bases from J, the junction contained 5 bases not matched to a gene. Per germline, CDR1 MNHEY and CDR2 SVGEGT. This CDR3 has 17 residues. The CDR3 protein is CASSYSSSGRYQETQYF. The CDR3 bases are TGTGCCAGCAGTTACTCTTCTAGCGGGAGGTATCAAGAGACCCAGTACTTC.

V and J are TRBV7-9 and TRBJ1-1; 7 bases agree with TRBD1. The CDR3 spans 12 residues. V shed 3 bases, J shed 10 bases, and the junction held 5 bases outside the gene matches. Germline V gene lookup returns CDR1 SEHNR and CDR2 FQNEAQ (reference sequence). The CDR3 sequence: CASSFKGQRAFF. The CDR3 DNA reads as TGTGCCAGCAGCTTCAAGGGACAGCGAGCTTTCTTT.

The rearrangement joins TRBV6-6 to TRBJ2-1; 13 bases line up with TRBD2. This CDR3 comprises 15 residues. V shed 5 bases and J 4 bases; nucleotides not matched to a gene: 2. CDR1 and CDR2 (germline): MNHNY, SVGAGI (reference sequence). CDR3 residues: CASSRLAGGYNEQFF. The CDR3 nucleotides are TGTGCCAGCAGTAGACTAGCGGGAGGTTACAATGAGCAGTTCTTC.